A selection of T cell receptor beta chains follows, all from one sample in a study of shared clonotypes between healthy human individuals. Profiling relied on immunoSEQ multiplex PCR, and the TCRdb table lists in-frame clones only, not all of them. The data hold about 2.2 million clones, with 93% observed a single time. Sequencing was performed on naive CD8+ T cells from PBMCs. The origin of the receptors is a man aged 18-30 years in good health. Some clones in this sample may be carry-over from other donors' samples. CDR3s include the opening cysteine and the closing phenylalanine or tryptophan. D genes are given only for firm matches. The size field is filled for only some rows; it gives once, few, many or a size class.

CDR3aa	CDR3nt	v_gene	d_gene	j_gene	abundance
CAWRPLSGELFF	TGTGCCTGGCGGCCGCTCTCCGGGGAGCTGTTTTTT	TRBV30	-	TRBJ2-2	-
CASSQEVLQGDYEQYF	TGTGCCAGCAGCCAAGAAGTCTTACAGGGGGACTACGAGCAGTACTTC	TRBV14	TRBD1	TRBJ2-7	-
CASSGGGRYTF	TGTGCCAGCAGCGGCGGCGGGCGCTACACCTTC	TRBV9	-	TRBJ1-2	-
CASRTTNSGANVLTF	TGTGCCAGCAGGACGACTAACTCTGGGGCCAACGTCCTGACTTTC	TRBV6-1	-	TRBJ2-6	-
CASSPARGTYEQYF	TGTGCCAGCAGCCCGGCGCGGGGCACCTACGAGCAGTACTTC	TRBV5-1	-	TRBJ2-7	-
CASSSPFLGPQSYQETQYF	TGTGCCAGCAGTTCCCCCTTTTTGGGTCCACAATCGTACCAAGAGACCCAGTACTTC	TRBV28	-	TRBJ2-5	-
CASSLLAGGPLETQYF	TGTGCCAGCAGCCTACTAGCGGGAGGGCCGCTTGAGACCCAGTACTTC	TRBV4-2	TRBD2	TRBJ2-5	-
CAISESRQTNYGYTF	TGTGCCATCAGTGAGTCGAGGCAGACTAACTATGGCTACACCTTC	TRBV10-3	-	TRBJ1-2	once
CASSLTIRGPGANVLTF	TGCGCCAGCAGCTTAACCATTCGGGGGCCCGGGGCCAACGTCCTGACTTTC	TRBV5-1	-	TRBJ2-6	-
CASSLPGLVTNNEQFF	TGTGCCAGCAGCCTACCGGGACTAGTGACAAACAATGAGCAGTTCTTC	TRBV7-9	TRBD2	TRBJ2-1	-
CATSRDLGTANTEAFF	TGTGCCACCAGCAGAGATTTAGGGACAGCGAACACTGAAGCTTTCTTT	TRBV15	TRBD1	TRBJ1-1	-
CSVEAGGPSGANVLTF	TGCAGCGTTGAAGCGGGAGGGCCCTCTGGGGCCAACGTCCTGACTTTC	TRBV29-1	TRBD2	TRBJ2-6	-
CASSFGMNTEAFF	TGTGCCAGCAGTTTTGGCATGAACACTGAAGCTTTCTTT	TRBV28	-	TRBJ1-1	-
CAGHTGYEENEKLFF	TGTGCCGGACACACAGGGTATGAGGAGAATGAAAAACTGTTTTTT	TRBV30	-	TRBJ1-4	-
CASSRSRGWDEQYF	TGTGCCAGTTCCCGGTCCAGGGGGTGGGACGAGCAGTACTTC	TRBV19	TRBD1	TRBJ2-7	-
CASSLASGDSYEQYF	TGTGCCAGCAGCTTAGCGTCGGGCGATTCCTACGAGCAGTACTTC	TRBV7-9	-	TRBJ2-7	-
CASSLATGPTNEQFF	TGTGCCAGCAGCCTGGCGACGGGGCCGACAAATGAGCAGTTCTTC	TRBV9	-	TRBJ2-1	once
CSVYRGGREQFF	TGCAGCGTTTACCGGGGTGGGAGGGAGCAGTTCTTC	TRBV29-1	-	TRBJ2-1	-
CASSYSGQETQYF	TGTGCCAGCAGTTACTCTGGTCAAGAGACCCAGTACTTC	TRBV6-5	-	TRBJ2-5	-
CASRGASPYNEQFF	TGTGCCTCCAGGGGGGCCTCACCCTACAATGAGCAGTTCTTC	TRBV27	-	TRBJ2-1	once
CASSYVQGSQPQHF	TGTGCCAGCAGTTATGTACAGGGGTCTCAGCCCCAGCATTTT	TRBV6-6	TRBD1	TRBJ1-5	once
CASSITENYGYTF	TGTGCCAGTAGTATTACGGAAAACTATGGCTACACCTTC	TRBV19	-	TRBJ1-2	-
CASSLQGIRNQPQHF	TGTGCCAGCAGCTTACAGGGGATAAGGAATCAGCCCCAGCATTTT	TRBV7-2	-	TRBJ1-5	-
CASSYKISGNTIYF	TGTGCCAGCAGTTATAAGATCTCTGGAAACACCATATATTTT	TRBV28	-	TRBJ1-3	-
CASSSVGWTEAFF	TGTGCCAGCAGCTCAGTGGGGTGGACTGAAGCTTTCTTT	TRBV5-6	-	TRBJ1-1	-
CASSGETPFRPVKQYF	TGTGCCAGCAGTGGGGAAACCCCTTTTCGACCGGTCAAGCAGTATTTT	TRBV27	-	TRBJ2-3	-
CASSPREGKESYEQYF	TGTGCCAGCTCACCACGCGAGGGTAAAGAGTCCTACGAGCAGTACTTC	TRBV18	-	TRBJ2-7	-
CASSRRDIGALGQYF	TGTGCCAGCTCTAGAAGGGACATAGGCGCTCTTGGGCAGTACTTC	TRBV2	-	TRBJ2-7	-
CASSPRGEGTGNTIYF	TGCGCCAGCAGCCCTCGGGGGGAGGGCACTGGAAACACCATATATTTT	TRBV4-1	-	TRBJ1-3	-
CASSLVWATDTQYF	TGTGCCAGCAGCTTAGTCTGGGCCACAGATACGCAGTATTTT	TRBV7-8	-	TRBJ2-3	-
CASSSLQGTGNQPQHF	TGTGCCAGCAGTTCCCTACAGGGTACCGGCAATCAGCCCCAGCATTTT	TRBV28	-	TRBJ1-5	-
CASSTTGGITYGYTF	TGTGCCAGCTCCACGACAGGGGGCATTACCTATGGCTACACCTTC	TRBV27	TRBD1	TRBJ1-2	-
CASSPTGTSYEQYF	TGTGCCAGCAGCCCCACAGGTACCTCCTACGAGCAGTACTTC	TRBV4-2	-	TRBJ2-7	-
CASSSQGDEQYF	TGTGCCAGCAGTTCTCAGGGTGACGAGCAGTACTTC	TRBV5-6	-	TRBJ2-7	-
CASSPLVTSPAVDEQFF	TGCGCCAGCAGCCCCCTGGTAACATCGCCAGCTGTCGATGAGCAGTTCTTC	TRBV4-3	-	TRBJ2-1	-
CASSAGERAIPYNEQFF	TGTGCCAGCAGCGCGGGGGAGCGGGCTATACCCTACAATGAGCAGTTCTTC	TRBV9	-	TRBJ2-1	-
CASSFFAGGYEQYF	TGTGCCAGCAGCTTTTTTGCGGGAGGGTACGAGCAGTACTTC	TRBV7-2	TRBD2	TRBJ2-7	-
CASSSSGLQETQYF	TGTGCCAGCAGCTCCTCCGGGCTTCAAGAGACCCAGTACTTC	TRBV7-6	-	TRBJ2-5	-
CSALTANTGELFF	TGCAGCGCCTTAACAGCGAACACCGGGGAGCTGTTTTTT	TRBV29-1	-	TRBJ2-2	once
CASSLGTADDYGYTF	TGTGCCAGCAGCTTAGGGACAGCTGATGACTATGGCTACACCTTC	TRBV11-1	-	TRBJ1-2	-
CAIREDRNYGYTF	TGTGCCATCAGGGAGGACAGGAACTATGGCTACACCTTC	TRBV10-3	TRBD1	TRBJ1-2	few
CASSDRGRGGNQPQHF	TGTGCCAGCAGTGACAGGGGGCGGGGGGGCAATCAGCCCCAGCATTTT	TRBV27	TRBD1	TRBJ1-5	-
CASSFGGEQFF	TGTGCCAGCAGCTTTGGGGGCGAGCAGTTCTTC	TRBV7-9	-	TRBJ2-1	-
CASSPQGTSGNTIYF	TGTGCCAGCTCACCACAAGGGACCTCTGGAAACACCATATATTTT	TRBV18	-	TRBJ1-3	-